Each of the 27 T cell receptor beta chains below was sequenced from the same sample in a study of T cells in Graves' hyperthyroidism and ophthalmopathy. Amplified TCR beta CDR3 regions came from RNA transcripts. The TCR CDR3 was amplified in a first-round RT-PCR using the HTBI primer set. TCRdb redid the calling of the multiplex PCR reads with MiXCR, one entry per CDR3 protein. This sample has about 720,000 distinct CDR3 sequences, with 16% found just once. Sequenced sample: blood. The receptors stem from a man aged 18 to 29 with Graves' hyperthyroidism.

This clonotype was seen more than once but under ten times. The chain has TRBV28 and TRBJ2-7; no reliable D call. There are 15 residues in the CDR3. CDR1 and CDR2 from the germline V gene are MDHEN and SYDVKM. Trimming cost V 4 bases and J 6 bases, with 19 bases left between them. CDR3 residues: CASSSAGQSWGEQYF. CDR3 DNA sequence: TGTGCCAGCAGTTCAGCCGGGCAGAGTTGGGGCGAGCAGTACTTC.

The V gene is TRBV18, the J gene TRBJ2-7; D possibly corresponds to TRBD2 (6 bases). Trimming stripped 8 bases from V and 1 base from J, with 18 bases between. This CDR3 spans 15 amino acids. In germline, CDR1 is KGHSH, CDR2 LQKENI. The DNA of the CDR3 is TGTGCCAGCGCAACGGTTGGGACTTTATCCTACGAGCAGTACTTC. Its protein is CASATVGTLSYEQYF.

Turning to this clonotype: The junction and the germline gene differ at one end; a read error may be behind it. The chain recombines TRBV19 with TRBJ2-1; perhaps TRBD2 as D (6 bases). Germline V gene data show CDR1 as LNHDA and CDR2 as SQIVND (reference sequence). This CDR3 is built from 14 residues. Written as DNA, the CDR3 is TGTGCCAGTAGGGGACTCGGCTCCTGCAATGAGCAGTTCTTC. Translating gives CASRGLGSCNEQFF. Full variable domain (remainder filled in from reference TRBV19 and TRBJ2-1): DGGITQSPKYLFRKEGQNVTLSCEQNLNHDAMYWYRQDPGQGLRLIYYSQIVNDFQKGDIAEGYSVSREKKESFPLTVTSAQKNPTAFYLCASRGLGSCNEQFFGPGTRLTVL.

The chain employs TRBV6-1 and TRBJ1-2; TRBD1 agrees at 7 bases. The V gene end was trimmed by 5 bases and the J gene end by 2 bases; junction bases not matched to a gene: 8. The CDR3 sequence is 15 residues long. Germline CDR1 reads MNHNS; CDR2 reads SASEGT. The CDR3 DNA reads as TGTGCCAGCAGTTTACAGGGGAGGACCAACTATGGCTACACCTTC. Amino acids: CASSLQGRTNYGYTF.

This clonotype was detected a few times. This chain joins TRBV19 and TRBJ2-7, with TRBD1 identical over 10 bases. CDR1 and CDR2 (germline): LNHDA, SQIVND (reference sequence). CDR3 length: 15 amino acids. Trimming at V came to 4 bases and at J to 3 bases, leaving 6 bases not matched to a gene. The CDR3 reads CASSTDRTGGYEQYF. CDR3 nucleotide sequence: TGTGCCAGTAGTACCGACCGGACAGGGGGCTACGAGCAGTACTTC. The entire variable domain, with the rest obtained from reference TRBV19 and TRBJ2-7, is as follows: DGGITQSPKYLFRKEGQNVTLSCEQNLNHDAMYWYRQDPGQGLRLIYYSQIVNDFQKGDIAEGYSVSREKKESFPLTVTSAQKNPTAFYLCASSTDRTGGYEQYFGPGTRLTVT.

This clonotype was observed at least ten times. CDR3 region: CASSSLRGRTEAFF. The CDR3 DNA follows: TGTGCCAGCAGTTCCTTAAGGGGGAGAACTGAAGCTTTCTTT. The chain combines TRBV6-1 with TRBJ1-1, with a weak D call TRBD1 (6 bases). The CDR3 totals 14 residues. The germline V and J ends were trimmed by 5 bases and 5 bases, with 15 bases remaining between them. Germline CDR1 MNHNS, CDR2 SASEGT.

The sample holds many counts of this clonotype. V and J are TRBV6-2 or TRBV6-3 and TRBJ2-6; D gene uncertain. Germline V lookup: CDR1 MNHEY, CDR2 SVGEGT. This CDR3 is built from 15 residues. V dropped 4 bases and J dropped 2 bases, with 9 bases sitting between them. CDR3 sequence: CASSFLRPGANVLTF. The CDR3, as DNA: TGTGCCAGCAGTTTCCTACGGCCTGGGGCCAACGTCCTGACTTTC.

In DNA, the CDR3 is TGCAGTGCTAGACCATCTAGCGGGACGGTCAAGACCCAGTACTTC. Translation: CSARPSSGTVKTQYF. The chain links TRBV20-1 to TRBJ2-5; 9 bases fit TRBD2. The length of the CDR3 is 15 residues. Trimming removed 2 bases from V and 6 bases from J; junction bases left unmatched: 10. Germline values: CDR1 DFQATT, CDR2 SNEGSKA (reference sequence).

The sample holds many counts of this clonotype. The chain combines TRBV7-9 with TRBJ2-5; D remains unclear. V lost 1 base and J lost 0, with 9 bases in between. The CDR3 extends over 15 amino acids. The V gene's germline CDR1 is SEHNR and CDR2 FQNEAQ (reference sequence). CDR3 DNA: TGTGCCAGCAGCTTAGGACCCACCAACCAAGAGACCCAGTACTTC. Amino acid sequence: CASSLGPTNQETQYF.

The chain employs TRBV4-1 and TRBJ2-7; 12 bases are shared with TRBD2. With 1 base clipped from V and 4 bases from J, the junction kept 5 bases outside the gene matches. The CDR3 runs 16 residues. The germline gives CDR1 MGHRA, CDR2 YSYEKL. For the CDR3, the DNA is TGCGCCAGCAGCCAAGCTAGCGGGAGGGACCTTTACGAGCAGTACTTC. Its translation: CASSQASGRDLYEQYF.

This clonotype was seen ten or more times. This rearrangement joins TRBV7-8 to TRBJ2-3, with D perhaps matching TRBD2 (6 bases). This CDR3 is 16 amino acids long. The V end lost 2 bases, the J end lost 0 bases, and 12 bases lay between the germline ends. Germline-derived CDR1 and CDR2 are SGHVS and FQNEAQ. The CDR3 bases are TGTGCCAGCAGCTTAACACCCAGCGGGAGCACAGATACGCAGTATTTT. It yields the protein CASSLTPSGSTDTQYF.

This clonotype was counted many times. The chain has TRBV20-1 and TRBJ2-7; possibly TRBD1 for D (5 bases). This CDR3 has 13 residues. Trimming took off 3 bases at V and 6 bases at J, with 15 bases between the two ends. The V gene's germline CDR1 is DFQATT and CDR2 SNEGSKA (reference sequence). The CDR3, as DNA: TGCAGTGCTAGCCCCCCAGGGCGTCGCGAGCAGTACTTC. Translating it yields CSASPPGRREQYF.

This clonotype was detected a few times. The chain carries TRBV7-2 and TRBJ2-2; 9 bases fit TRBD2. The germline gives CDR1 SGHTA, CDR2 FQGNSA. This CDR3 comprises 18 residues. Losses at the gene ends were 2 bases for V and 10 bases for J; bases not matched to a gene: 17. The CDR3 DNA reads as TGTGCCAGCAGCTTACGGCTAGGACGGGCGGGAGGGCCTGCGGAGCTGTTTTTT. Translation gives CASSLRLGRAGGPAELFF.

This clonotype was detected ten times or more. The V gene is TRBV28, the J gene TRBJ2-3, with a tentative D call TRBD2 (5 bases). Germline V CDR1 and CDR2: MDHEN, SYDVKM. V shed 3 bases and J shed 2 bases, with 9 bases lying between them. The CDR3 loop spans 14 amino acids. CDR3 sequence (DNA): TGTGCCAGCAGTTTCGGGCGGGCCACAGATACGCAGTATTTT. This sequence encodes CASSFGRATDTQYF.

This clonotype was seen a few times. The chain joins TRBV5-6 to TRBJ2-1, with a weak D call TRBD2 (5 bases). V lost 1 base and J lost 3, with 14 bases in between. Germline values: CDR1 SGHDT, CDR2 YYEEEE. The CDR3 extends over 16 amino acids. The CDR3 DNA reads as TGTGCCAGCAGCTTGCGCCTAGCACCCGTCTACAATGAGCAGTTCTTC. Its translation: CASSLRLAPVYNEQFF.

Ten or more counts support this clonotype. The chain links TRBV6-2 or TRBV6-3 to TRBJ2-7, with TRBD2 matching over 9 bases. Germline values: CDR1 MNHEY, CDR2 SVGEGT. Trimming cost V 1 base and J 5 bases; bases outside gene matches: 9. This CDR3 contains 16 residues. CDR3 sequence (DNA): TGTGCCAGCAGTTACTATTCGGCTAGCGGGAACCACGAGCAGTACTTC. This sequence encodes CASSYYSASGNHEQYF.

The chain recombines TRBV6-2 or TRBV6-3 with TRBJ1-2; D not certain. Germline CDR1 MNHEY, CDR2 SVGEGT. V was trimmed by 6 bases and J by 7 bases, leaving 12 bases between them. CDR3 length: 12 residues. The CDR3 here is CASSNREAGYTF. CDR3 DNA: TGTGCCAGCAGCAATCGTGAGGCTGGCTACACCTTC.

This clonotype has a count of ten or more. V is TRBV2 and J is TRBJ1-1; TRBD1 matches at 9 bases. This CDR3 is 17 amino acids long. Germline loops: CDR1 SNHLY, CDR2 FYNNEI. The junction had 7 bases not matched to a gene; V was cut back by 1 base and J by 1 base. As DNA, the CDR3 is TGTGCCAGCAGTGAAGTGAGGACAGGGGATTGGAACACTGAAGCTTTCTTT. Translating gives CASSEVRTGDWNTEAFF.

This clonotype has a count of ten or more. The CDR3 spells CASSFIGRGASSYNEQFF. Written as DNA, the CDR3 is TGTGCCAGCAGTTTCATAGGAAGGGGAGCGAGCTCCTACAATGAGCAGTTCTTC. The chain joins TRBV28 to TRBJ2-1; perhaps D is TRBD1 or TRBD2 (5 bases each). Trimming stripped 3 bases from V and 0 bases from J, with 18 bases between. This CDR3 spans 18 amino acids. CDR1 and CDR2 (germline): MDHEN, SYDVKM.

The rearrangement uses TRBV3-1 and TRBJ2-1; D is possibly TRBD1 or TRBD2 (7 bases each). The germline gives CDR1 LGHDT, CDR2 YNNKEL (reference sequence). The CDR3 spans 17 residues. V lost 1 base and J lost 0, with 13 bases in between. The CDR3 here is CASSQGEGAGSYNEQFF. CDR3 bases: TGTGCCAGCAGCCAAGGGGAGGGGGCGGGCTCCTACAATGAGCAGTTCTTC.

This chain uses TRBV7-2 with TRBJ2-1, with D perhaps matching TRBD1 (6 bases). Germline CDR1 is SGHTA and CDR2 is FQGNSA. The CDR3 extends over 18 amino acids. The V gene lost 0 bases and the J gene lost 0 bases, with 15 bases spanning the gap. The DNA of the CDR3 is TGTGCCAGCAGCTTAGCGCCATCAGGGGCCTCCTCCTACAATGAGCAGTTCTTC. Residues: CASSLAPSGASSYNEQFF.

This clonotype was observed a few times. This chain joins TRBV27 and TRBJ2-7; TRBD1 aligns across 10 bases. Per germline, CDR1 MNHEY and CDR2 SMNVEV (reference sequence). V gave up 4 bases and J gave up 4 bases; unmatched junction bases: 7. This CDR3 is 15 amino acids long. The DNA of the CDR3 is TGTGCCAGCAGTTATAGACAGGGGGCCTTGTACGAGCAGTACTTC. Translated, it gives CASSYRQGALYEQYF.

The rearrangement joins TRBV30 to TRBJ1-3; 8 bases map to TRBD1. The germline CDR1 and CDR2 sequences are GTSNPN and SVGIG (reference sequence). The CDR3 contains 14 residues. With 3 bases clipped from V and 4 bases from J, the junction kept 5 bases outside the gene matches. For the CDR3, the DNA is TGTGCCTGGAGCGCCACAGGGGGGGGAAACACCATATATTTT. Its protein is CAWSATGGGNTIYF.

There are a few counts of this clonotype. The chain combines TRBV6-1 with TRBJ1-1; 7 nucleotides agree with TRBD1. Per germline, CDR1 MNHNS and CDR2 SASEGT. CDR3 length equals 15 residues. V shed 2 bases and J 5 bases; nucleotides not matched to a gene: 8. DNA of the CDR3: TGTGCCAGCAGTGAATGGGGAAGGGGGCGTACTGAAGCTTTCTTT. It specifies CASSEWGRGRTEAFF.

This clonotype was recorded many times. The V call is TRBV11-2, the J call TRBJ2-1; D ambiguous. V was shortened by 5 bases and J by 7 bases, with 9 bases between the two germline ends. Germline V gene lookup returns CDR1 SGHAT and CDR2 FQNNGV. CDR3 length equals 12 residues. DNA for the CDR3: TGTGCCAGCAGCAGAGTACAAAATGAGCAGTTCTTC. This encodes CASSRVQNEQFF.

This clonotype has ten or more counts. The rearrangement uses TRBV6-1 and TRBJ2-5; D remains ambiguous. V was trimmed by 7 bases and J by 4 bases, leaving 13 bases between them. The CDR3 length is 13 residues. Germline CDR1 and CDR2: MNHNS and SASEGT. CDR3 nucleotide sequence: TGTGCCAGCACCCCCAAGGGTAGAGAGACCCAGTACTTC. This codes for CASTPKGRETQYF.

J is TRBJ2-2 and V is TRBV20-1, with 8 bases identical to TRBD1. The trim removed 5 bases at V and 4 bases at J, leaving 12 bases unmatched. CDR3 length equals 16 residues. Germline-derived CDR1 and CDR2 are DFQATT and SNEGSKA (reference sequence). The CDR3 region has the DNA TGCAGTGCTTTAAGGCAGGGGGCGCCTTTCACCGGGGAGCTGTTTTTT. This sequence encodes CSALRQGAPFTGELFF.